Shown below are 10 T cell receptor beta chains from a single sample sequenced in a study of neurological immune-mediated disorders (dated by TCRdb to the late 2010s). To prepare the library, 5' RACE was applied. The sequencer was an Illumina HiSeq 2500. Through fastp at Q25 and MiXCR, TCRdb rebuilt clones from the public reads, retaining in-frame beta chains. Duplicate CDR3 protein sequences are folded into a single record with the most common DNA and genes. The sample table shows 100,000 to 150,000 distinct CDR3 sequences, and roughly 3.1% are seen once. The biggest ten clones account for about 1.2% of the sample. Sequencing was carried out using PBMCs. All receptors derive from a woman under 40 with multiple sclerosis.

This sequence joins TRBV18 and TRBJ2-1; TRBD1 agrees at 9 bases. The germline gives CDR1 KGHSH, CDR2 LQKENI. J lost 4 bases, V lost 4 bases, and 5 bases had no gene match. The CDR3 extends over 15 amino acids. The CDR3 protein is CASSQSGTGYNEQFF. The CDR3 region has the DNA TGTGCCAGCTCACAATCCGGGACAGGGTACAATGAGCAGTTCTTC.

This clonotype showed up many times. This sequence joins TRBV7-2 and TRBJ1-2; no clear D gene. Deletions cut 1 base from V and 8 bases from J, with 20 bases between. Germline CDR1 SGHTA, CDR2 FQGNSA. The length of the CDR3 is 16 residues. CDR3 amino acids: CASSLGPSGPAWGYTF. The CDR3 nucleotides read TGTGCCAGCAGCTTAGGGCCCTCGGGCCCCGCCTGGGGCTACACCTTC.

This clonotype was picked up many times. The rearrangement joins TRBV20-1 to TRBJ2-3; tentative D call: TRBD2 (5 bases). Trimming stripped 2 bases from V and 6 bases from J, with 18 bases between. From germline, CDR1 is DFQATT and CDR2 SNEGSKA (reference sequence). This CDR3 is built from 15 residues. Written as DNA, the CDR3 is TGCAGTGCTAGACGGTCCGGACTTGCTTTGGATACGCAGTATTTT. It specifies CSARRSGLALDTQYF.

This clonotype has a count of ten or more. The chain links TRBV20-1 to TRBJ1-4; tentatively, D is TRBD1 (6 bases). This CDR3 has 13 amino acids. Trimming took 4 bases from V and 8 from J, leaving 14 bases between them. From germline, CDR1 is DFQATT and CDR2 SNEGSKA (reference sequence). The CDR3 DNA reads TGCAGTGCTAACAGGGTAGAAGGAGAAAAACTGTTTTTT. Its protein is CSANRVEGEKLFF.

This chain links TRBV30 with TRBJ1-1, with a possible D match to TRBD1 (5 bases). This CDR3 spans 15 amino acids. Germline V gene sequence: CDR1 GTSNPN, CDR2 SVGIG (reference sequence). V lost 2 bases and J lost 4, with 17 bases in between. CDR3 sequence: CAWSPAQGWGTEAFF. The CDR3 nucleotides read TGTGCCTGGAGTCCTGCTCAGGGATGGGGCACTGAAGCTTTCTTT.

This clonotype was detected ten times or more. The rearrangement uses TRBV2 and TRBJ1-1; D not resolved. The V gene lost 2 bases and the J gene lost 4 bases, with 11 bases spanning the gap. Germline-derived CDR1 and CDR2 are SNHLY and FYNNEI. The CDR3 is 14 residues long. CDR3 bases: TGTGCCAGCAGTGAACCCTCTACGGGCACTGAAGCTTTCTTT. This sequence encodes CASSEPSTGTEAFF.

Regarding this clonotype: It may be a read error: a sequence one base away is much more abundant. The gene calls are TRBV5-1 and TRBJ1-2, with TRBD1 as a possible D gene (6 bases). CDR1 is SGHRS and CDR2 is YFSETQ in the germline V gene. CDR3 size: 13 residues. CDR3 coding DNA: TGCGCCAGCAGCGCGGGACAAAACTATGGCTTCACCTTC. It specifies CASSAGQNYGFTF.

This clonotype showed up just a few times. This may arise from a read error, as a much more abundant clone is one base away. The rearrangement uses TRBV20-1 and TRBJ1-1; unclear D gene. The CDR3 is 13 amino acids. Germline assignment: CDR1 DFQATT and CDR2 SNEGSKA (reference sequence). CDR3 coding DNA: TGCAGTGATAGACGGGGAATGAACACTGAAGCTTTCTTT. This codes for CSDRRGMNTEAFF.

This clonotype was seen many times. The chain has TRBV29-1 and TRBJ1-1; TRBD1 might be the D (5 bases). The CDR3 has 15 amino acids. Per the germline V gene, CDR1 is SQVTM and CDR2 is ANQGSEA. V was cut by 7 bases and J by 3 bases, with 21 bases left in between. In DNA, the CDR3 is TGCAGCGGGTCCGGCGGCCGAAAAGGGGACACTGAAGCTTTCTTT. Translated, it gives CSGSGGRKGDTEAFF.

This clonotype was observed at least ten times. The rearrangement joins TRBV5-1 to TRBJ2-1, with TRBD1 as a possible D gene (6 bases). Looked up from germline, CDR1 is SGHRS and CDR2 is YFSETQ. This CDR3 has 18 amino acids. Trimming shortened V by 4 bases and J by 4 bases, and 24 bases separated the two germline ends. The CDR3 is CASSPTGTFIKGYNEQFF. CDR3 coding DNA: TGCGCCAGCAGCCCAACAGGGACCTTCATCAAGGGTTACAATGAGCAGTTCTTC. Filled out from reference TRBV5-1 and TRBJ2-1, the complete variable domain reads KAGVTQTPRYLIKTRGQQVTLSCSPISGHRSVSWYQQTPGQGLQFLFEYFSETQRNKGNFPGRFSGRQFSNSRSEMNVSTLELGDSALYLCASSPTGTFIKGYNEQFFGPGTRLTVL.